This T cell receptor beta chain is from a study of shared T cell receptors in the human thymus. This CDR3 region has 14 residues. Between the trimmed V and J ends, which lost 0 bases and 6 bases, there was a span of 11 bases. Looked up from germline, CDR1 is SGHTA and CDR2 is FQGNSA. Sequenced by immunoSEQ multiplex PCR; TCRdb stores in-frame clones only, minus some. Of roughly 710,000 clones in the sample, 70% to 90% were seen once. This sample was also put to use in a study of human thymus T cells. As that report states: Samples came from healthy Finnish infants during open corrective cardiac surgery. Thymic resections from corrective heart surgery supplied the tissue. Thymic and blood repertoires showed apparently biased V and J gene usage. Highly overlapping thymic repertoires in unrelated individuals were reported by related research.

This clonotype originated in a girl less than two years old with a congenital heart defect. The rearrangement links TRBV7-2 to TRBJ1-2, with D possibly being TRBD1 (6 bases). Sequencing was carried out using thymocytes. The CDR3 nucleotides are TGTGCCAGCAGCTTAGCCCAGGGGCAAAATGGCTACACCTTC. Amino acids: CASSLAQGQNGYTF.